A selection of T cell receptor beta chains follows, all from one sample in a study of post-analysis software for immune sequencing data. From the PCR reads, TCRdb called clonotypes with MiXCR, one entry per CDR3 protein. The table records roughly 800,000 distinct CDR3 sequences, 25% to 30% of them present only once. The sequencing sample was made of blood. These receptors were obtained from a girl between 5 and 17 years old with multiple sclerosis. The CDR3 runs from the conserved cysteine through the conserved F or W. The D gene is left open where the match is weak.

d_gene	j_gene	v_gene	CDR3aa
-	TRBJ2-7	TRBV20-1	CSATNQAVLTYEQYF
-	TRBJ1-5	TRBV28	CASRLTGRVGGNQPQHF
-	TRBJ1-6	TRBV5-1	CASRSTDGANSPLHF
TRBD1	-	TRBV27	CASSFNKGAYEQYF
-	TRBJ2-7	TRBV20-1	CSARPTVGGATYF
-	TRBJ1-2	TRBV5-6	CASSLEVWRDYTF
-	TRBJ1-2	TRBV3-1	CASSPSGGGGSGYTF
TRBD1	TRBJ2-5	TRBV7-2	CASSLVVRGRGQETQYF
-	TRBJ2-5	TRBV4-1	CASSQGEGNSLKGTQYF
-	TRBJ2-7	TRBV12-3/TRBV12-4	CATSNRVEQYF
TRBD1	TRBJ1-4	TRBV5-1	CASSLTGQAEKLFF
-	TRBJ1-2	TRBV29-1	CSVLEDYGYTF
TRBD2	TRBJ2-5	TRBV12-5	CASGFGHRTSGNQETQYF
-	TRBJ2-7	TRBV6-6	CASSYANEQYF
-	TRBJ1-2	TRBV12-3/TRBV12-4	CASSLLRDNYDYTF
TRBD1	TRBJ1-2	TRBV7-2	CASSLRTGRNTF
-	TRBJ2-1	TRBV6-5	CASTHPNADEQFF
TRBD2	TRBJ2-3	TRBV12-3/TRBV12-4	CASSFFLAGGPDTQYF
TRBD2	TRBJ2-2	TRBV20-1	CSAPSGGNTGELFF
-	TRBJ2-3	TRBV18	CASSPGGGHTTDTQYF
TRBD1	TRBJ1-5	TRBV7-9	CASSSGQGNRPQHF
-	TRBJ2-1	TRBV7-2	CASSLSPGDNEQFF
-	TRBJ2-4	TRBV7-9	CASSLATGRNIQYF
TRBD1	TRBJ1-1	TRBV25-1	CASSAGQVNTEAFF
TRBD1	TRBJ2-6	TRBV7-9	CASRTGTVLSGANVLTF
-	TRBJ2-1	TRBV7-2	CASSLAGTGDNEQFF
-	TRBJ2-1	TRBV7-2	CASSLGRNRAEQFF
-	TRBJ1-2	TRBV3-1	CASSVPGFGGYTF
-	TRBJ2-7	TRBV7-2	CASSLARVGNEQYF
-	TRBJ2-3	TRBV7-9	CASRPSGGGGSGDTQYF
-	TRBJ2-7	TRBV6-6	CASSYPRGIGYEQYF
TRBD2	TRBJ2-5	TRBV28	CASRTGTSRTETQYF
-	TRBJ2-5	TRBV28	CASSSTRASERYF
-	TRBJ2-6	TRBV6-2/TRBV6-3	CASSPGGVSNVLTF
TRBD1	TRBJ2-7	TRBV27	CASSFIGRDSGNSYEQYF
TRBD1	TRBJ1-1	TRBV10-2	CASSAGGWTEAFF
-	TRBJ2-1	TRBV5-6	CASSFRGPYNEQFF
-	TRBJ1-5	TRBV6-2/TRBV6-3	CASKGSSNQPQHF
TRBD1	TRBJ2-7	TRBV7-9	CASSFPRQGYEQYF
-	TRBJ2-1	TRBV27	CASLGGINEQFF
-	TRBJ1-2	TRBV5-1	CASSQVQGLGYTF
-	TRBJ2-7	TRBV5-1	CASSLESGPSYEQYF
TRBD2	TRBJ2-6	TRBV7-6	CASSPTSGRSSGANVLTF
-	TRBJ1-1	TRBV20-1	CSARRGNTEAFF
TRBD2	-	TRBV28	CASVGGTYEQYF